Below, 22 T cell receptor beta chains from the same sample are listed, as sequenced in a study of blood T cell repertoires in COVID-19. This table comes from immunoSEQ multiplex PCR, and its TCRdb copy is limited to in-frame clones, with some not included. Of about 150,000 clones in the sample, roughly 84% were seen once. Sample: peripheral blood. These receptors were obtained from a woman aged 55-69 years with COVID-19, enrolled during active disease.

This clone has a count of ten or more. The chain combines TRBV14 with TRBJ1-3; D gene ambiguous. The CDR3 covers 11 residues. Germline CDR1 reads SGHDN; CDR2 reads FVKESK. V lost 2 bases and J 6 bases, leaving 2 bases between the germline ends. CDR3 sequence reads: CASSQLNTIYF. CDR3 nucleotide sequence: TGTGCCAGCAGCCAACTAAACACCATATATTTT.

This sequence joins TRBV7-8 and TRBJ1-1; no firm D call. This CDR3 is built from 15 residues. CDR1 and CDR2 from the germline V gene are SGHVS and FQNEAQ. Trimming removed 0 bases at V and 5 bases at J, with 13 bases between. CDR3 nucleotides: TGTGCCAGCAGCTTAGCGCGGTCTCTAGGAACTGAAGCTTTCTTT. Protein product: CASSLARSLGTEAFF.

The J gene is TRBJ1-4, the V gene TRBV7-9, with 10 bases aligning to TRBD1. Germline CDR1 reads SEHNR; CDR2 reads FQNEAQ (reference sequence). The CDR3 covers 14 residues. With V trimmed by 2 bases and J by 7 bases, 1 base remained unmatched. CDR3 loop: CASSLRDRGEKLFF. The CDR3 coding sequence is TGTGCCAGCAGCTTACGGGACAGGGGTGAAAAACTGTTTTTT.

The chain combines TRBV7-9 with TRBJ2-1; 7 bases map to TRBD1. This CDR3 is 12 amino acids long. Germline values: CDR1 SEHNR, CDR2 FQNEAQ (reference sequence). V shed 1 base, J shed 12 bases, and the junction held 3 bases outside the gene matches. As DNA, the CDR3 is TGTGCCAGCAGCTTAGAGGGGGCGGGGCAGTTCTTC. Translating it yields CASSLEGAGQFF.

A note on this clone: This sample includes further DNA sequences coding for the same CDR3. This chain joins TRBV19 and TRBJ2-1, with TRBD2 matching over 9 bases. J gave up 4 bases and V 6 bases, and 7 bases lay outside the gene matches. The CDR3 is 15 residues long. Looked up from germline, CDR1 is LNHDA and CDR2 is SQIVND (reference sequence). The CDR3 bases are TGTGCCAGTAGACTGAGCGGGGGGAGTTACAATGAGCAGTTCTTC. As protein: CASRLSGGSYNEQFF.

CDR3 bases: TGCGCCAGCAGCTGGGGGACAGGGGGCGGGGAGACCCAGTACTTC. It specifies CASSWGTGGGETQYF. The rearrangement joins TRBV5-1 to TRBJ2-5; 12 nucleotides match TRBD1. CDR3 length equals 15 residues. Unmatched junction bases numbered 5, after V lost 3 bases and J lost 5 bases. The germline V gene encodes CDR1 SGHRS and CDR2 YFSETQ.

V usage is TRBV4-2 and J usage is TRBJ2-2; no clear D. The germline gives CDR1 LGHNA, CDR2 YNFKEQ. This CDR3 spans 15 amino acids. V lost 0 bases and J lost 1, with 6 bases in between. The CDR3 here is CASSQETLNTGELFF. The CDR3 DNA is TGTGCCAGCAGCCAAGAGACTCTGAACACCGGGGAGCTGTTTTTT.

A single count supports this clone. The gene calls are TRBV6-2 or TRBV6-3 and TRBJ2-1; D is perhaps TRBD1 (6 bases). The CDR3 length is 13 residues. Germline-derived CDR1 and CDR2 are MNHEY and SVGEGT. Trimming removed 4 bases at V and 9 bases at J, with 13 bases between. CDR3 residues: CASSSQGPVEQFF. The DNA for the CDR3 is TGTGCCAGCAGTTCACAGGGACCGGTTGAGCAGTTCTTC.

The chain has TRBV6-5 and TRBJ1-2; 7 bases map to TRBD1. After removal of 4 bases from V and 5 bases from J, the junction contained 13 bases not matched to a gene. This CDR3 is 16 amino acids long. Germline CDR1 and CDR2: MNHEY and SVGAGI. CDR3 sequence reads: CASSSETGIGGYGYTF. The CDR3 DNA follows: TGTGCCAGCAGTTCCGAGACAGGGATTGGGGGATATGGCTACACCTTC.

The chain employs TRBV19 and TRBJ1-2; 8 bases fit TRBD1. V trimming: 1 base; J trimming: 8 bases; junction bases outside the gene matches: 6. Germline V gene data show CDR1 as LNHDA and CDR2 as SQIVND (reference sequence). This CDR3 contains 14 residues. In DNA form, the CDR3 reads TGTGCCAGTAGTATAGCTCAGGGGGCAGGCGGCTACACCTTC. Protein product: CASSIAQGAGGYTF.

The V call is TRBV30, the J call TRBJ2-1, with TRBD2 matching over 7 bases. Germline V gene lookup returns CDR1 GTSNPN and CDR2 SVGIG (reference sequence). The V and J ends lost 4 bases and 8 bases, in that order; junction bases with no gene match: 8. This CDR3 contains 13 residues. The CDR3 region has the DNA TGTGCCTGGAATTCCGGGACTACTGATGAGCAGTTCTTC. Its translation: CAWNSGTTDEQFF.

The chain recombines TRBV5-6 with TRBJ2-7; TRBD2 aligns across 8 bases. The V gene end was trimmed by 2 bases and the J gene end by 6 bases; junction bases not matched to a gene: 7. Germline CDR1 and CDR2: SGHDT and YYEEEE. The CDR3 covers 14 residues. Here the CDR3 DNA reads TGTGCCAGCAGCTTCTTAGCGGGAACGGGCGAGCAGTACTTC. The encoded protein is CASSFLAGTGEQYF.

V usage is TRBV10-2 and J usage is TRBJ1-1; 12 bases fit TRBD1. Germline CDR1 is WSHSY and CDR2 is SAAADI. The CDR3 contains 17 residues. Trimming removed 7 bases from V and 0 bases from J; junction bases left unmatched: 9. The CDR3 DNA is TGCGCCAGCAAAAAGGGGACAGGGGGCGCGATGAACACTGAAGCTTTCTTT. This translates into CASKKGTGGAMNTEAFF.

The sample holds one count of this clone. The J gene is TRBJ2-5, the V gene TRBV18, with TRBD1 identical over 7 bases. Looked up from germline, CDR1 is KGHSH and CDR2 is LQKENI. CDR3 size: 14 residues. V was clipped by 3 bases and J by 3 bases; unmatched bases: 4. In nucleotides, the CDR3 is TGTGCCAGCTCACCGGACAGGCAGAAAGAGACCCAGTACTTC. Protein product: CASSPDRQKETQYF.

The V call is TRBV7-8, the J call TRBJ2-2; D call uncertain. The CDR3 spans 14 residues. Germline V CDR1 and CDR2: SGHVS, FQNEAQ. V was cut by 2 bases and J by 4 bases, with 8 bases left in between. Here the CDR3 reads CASSLIVSTGELFF. The CDR3, as DNA: TGTGCCAGCAGCTTAATCGTCTCCACCGGGGAGCTGTTTTTT.

The chain is built from TRBV19 and TRBJ1-2, with D maybe TRBD1 (5 bases). This CDR3 contains 17 residues. V lost 3 bases to trimming and J lost 6 bases, with 23 bases between them. Germline values: CDR1 LNHDA, CDR2 SQIVND (reference sequence). CDR3 DNA sequence: TGTGCCAGTAGTATCCGGGCAGGGAAAGGGATGGGAAATGGCTACACCTTC. It is translated as CASSIRAGKGMGNGYTF.

Regarding this clone: The germline gene is not matched at one end of the junction; a read error may be the cause. The V call is TRBV15, the J call TRBJ2-4; TRBD2 agrees at 10 bases. CDR1 and CDR2 (germline): LNHNV, YYDKDF (reference sequence). The CDR3 totals 15 residues. The DNA of the CDR3 is TGTGCCACCAGCAGAAGAACTAGCGGGGCACTTCTTCCACACTTC. Its translation is CATSRRTSGALLPHF.

This clone was detected only once. V usage is TRBV6-5 and J usage is TRBJ1-4; 7 bases map to TRBD1. J gave up 5 bases and V 4 bases, and 7 bases lay outside the gene matches. The CDR3 has 15 residues. Germline CDR1 MNHEY, CDR2 SVGAGI. CDR3 nucleotides: TGTGCCAGCAGTTTCACCAGGGGGGAAAATGAAAAACTGTTTTTT. Translated, it gives CASSFTRGENEKLFF.

The chain has TRBV7-9 and TRBJ2-7, with TRBD2 identical over 11 bases. V was pared by 4 bases and J by 0 bases, with 14 bases of the junction left unmatched. This CDR3 is 19 amino acids long. Germline V lookup: CDR1 SEHNR, CDR2 FQNEAQ (reference sequence). The CDR3 DNA is TGTGCCAGCAGCTCCATAATTGGAGCCGGGACTAGCGGCTCCTACGAGCAGTACTTC. It encodes CASSSIIGAGTSGSYEQYF.

This clone appeared once. This sequence joins TRBV5-1 and TRBJ1-1, with 10 bases matching TRBD1. After removal of 1 base from V and 6 bases from J, the junction contained 3 bases not matched to a gene. The germline CDR1 and CDR2 sequences are SGHRS and YFSETQ. The CDR3 is made up of 14 amino acids. The CDR3 region has the DNA TGCGCCAGCAGCTTGATCGACAGGGGGCCTGAAGCTTTCTTT. It translates to CASSLIDRGPEAFF.

The chain couples TRBV18 to TRBJ2-7, with 7 bases fitting TRBD1. V was pared by 5 bases and J by 1 base, with 2 bases of the junction left unmatched. CDR3 size: 13 residues. Germline V gives CDR1 KGHSH, CDR2 LQKENI. The CDR3 here is CASSGDRSYEQYF. In DNA form, the CDR3 reads TGTGCCAGCTCAGGGGACAGATCCTACGAGCAGTACTTC.

The chain uses TRBV7-2 and TRBJ1-5; 9 bases are shared with TRBD1. V trimming: 3 bases; J trimming: 6 bases; junction bases outside the gene matches: 6. The CDR3 runs 15 residues. Germline CDR1 and CDR2: SGHTA and FQGNSA. The CDR3 sequence is CASSFSGTGSQPQHF. CDR3 sequence (DNA): TGTGCCAGCAGCTTCTCCGGGACAGGGAGTCAGCCCCAGCATTTT.